Presented here are 22 T cell receptor beta chains from one specimen sequenced in a study of blood T cell repertoires in COVID-19. Using immunoSEQ multiplex PCR, the repertoire was profiled, and TCRdb retains in-frame clones only, with some absent. The sample carries roughly 200,000 clones, more than 80% recorded once. Specimen: peripheral blood. Source of these receptors: a woman aged 55-75 years with acute or convalescent COVID-19.

This clone was counted once. The gene calls are TRBV30 and TRBJ1-4; maybe TRBD1 (5 bases). This CDR3 comprises 15 residues. Trimming pared 0 bases from V and 0 bases from J, leaving 8 bases between. CDR1 is GTSNPN, CDR2 SVGIG, per germline (reference sequence). The CDR3 DNA reads as TGTGCCTGGAGTGTAGGGGCCGCAACTAATGAAAAACTGTTTTTT. Protein: CAWSVGAATNEKLFF.

A few counts support this clone. V usage is TRBV6-2 or TRBV6-3 and J usage is TRBJ2-5; 7 bases are a match to TRBD1. The length of the CDR3 is 13 residues. V gave up 2 bases and J gave up 7 bases; unmatched junction bases: 4. Germline assignment: CDR1 MNHEY and CDR2 SVGEGT. This CDR3 reads CASSYNRGGTQYF. The CDR3 region has the DNA TGTGCCAGCAGTTACAACAGGGGTGGGACCCAGTACTTC.

The genes are TRBV3-1 (or the pseudogene TRBV3-2) and TRBJ1-6; D is possibly TRBD1 (5 bases). Deletions cut 1 base from V and 5 bases from J, with 12 bases between. The germline V gene has CDR1 LGHDT and CDR2 YNNKEL (reference sequence). The CDR3 totals 16 residues. CDR3 sequence (DNA): TGTGCCAGCAGCCAAGCCAGACAGCCAAATAATTCACCCCTCCACTTT. This gives the protein CASSQARQPNNSPLHF.

The chain uses TRBV10-2 and TRBJ1-1, with 7 bases fitting TRBD1. Germline CDR1 is WSHSY and CDR2 is SAAADI. The CDR3 is 13 residues long. V lost 10 bases, J lost 1 base, and 6 bases stayed unmatched. The CDR3 bases are TGCGCCACCCAGGGGGGCTGGAACACTGAAGCTTTCTTT. This encodes CATQGGWNTEAFF.

The V gene is TRBV14, the J gene TRBJ2-1; 7 bases match TRBD1. Germline CDR1 SGHDN, CDR2 FVKESK. V lost 5 bases, J lost 3 bases, and 4 bases stayed unmatched. CDR3 length equals 14 residues. The DNA of the CDR3 is TGTGCCAGCAGCGTCCGACAGGGCTACAATGAGCAGTTCTTC. It yields the protein CASSVRQGYNEQFF.

The chain uses TRBV12-3 or TRBV12-4 and TRBJ1-4, with TRBD1 matching 9 bases. J was trimmed by 7 bases and V by 7 bases; bases with no gene match: 4. The CDR3 extends over 13 amino acids. The DNA for the CDR3 is TGTGCCAGCACCCAGACAGGGGGTGAAAAACTGTTTTTT. Its translation is CASTQTGGEKLFF.

The rearrangement joins TRBV3-1 (or the pseudogene TRBV3-2) to TRBJ1-6; tentative D call: TRBD1 (5 bases). V shed 4 bases and J shed 10 bases, with 14 bases lying between them. Looked up from germline, CDR1 is LGHDT and CDR2 is YNNKEL (reference sequence). This CDR3 comprises 14 residues. The CDR3 coding sequence is TGTGCCAGCAGCCCAATGCACCAGGGATCACCCCTCCACTTT. Translated, it gives CASSPMHQGSPLHF.

This sequence joins TRBV6-5 and TRBJ1-2; D not certain. The germline gives CDR1 MNHEY, CDR2 SVGAGI. This CDR3 contains 12 residues. Trimming removed 6 bases at V and 0 bases at J, with 5 bases between. The CDR3 nucleotides are TGTGCCAGCAGGCCGGCTAACTATGGCTACACCTTC. Translation gives CASRPANYGYTF.

V and J are TRBV12-3 or TRBV12-4 and TRBJ1-2; D remains unclear. V was trimmed by 7 bases and J by 7 bases, leaving 16 bases between them. This CDR3 has 13 residues. The CDR3 sequence: CASNDRTGFGYTF. CDR3 nucleotides: TGTGCCAGCAACGACCGGACGGGATTTGGCTACACCTTC.

The chain has TRBV11-2 and TRBJ2-2, with a weak D call TRBD2 (6 bases). CDR3 length: 16 residues. Germline V lookup: CDR1 SGHAT, CDR2 FQNNGV. Trimming stripped 8 bases from V and 3 bases from J, with 19 bases between. The CDR3 region is CASRPSGGAYTGELFF. For the CDR3, the DNA is TGTGCCAGCCGCCCCTCTGGAGGGGCGTACACCGGGGAGCTGTTTTTT.

The V call is TRBV19, the J call TRBJ2-3, with 7 bases fitting TRBD2. After removal of 11 bases from V and 2 bases from J, the junction contained 10 bases not matched to a gene. Germline-derived CDR1 and CDR2 are LNHDA and SQIVND (reference sequence). The CDR3 runs 14 residues. CDR3 in amino acids: CAHPGGEITDTQYF. CDR3 in DNA: TGTGCCCACCCTGGGGGGGAAATCACAGATACGCAGTATTTT.

J is TRBJ1-5 and V is TRBV4-2; D remains ambiguous. Germline V gives CDR1 LGHNA, CDR2 YNFKEQ. The CDR3 has 13 residues. V lost 0 bases and J 6 bases, leaving 6 bases between the germline ends. CDR3 protein: CASSQDQVQPQHF. CDR3 DNA: TGTGCCAGCAGCCAAGATCAGGTTCAGCCCCAGCATTTT.

V and J are TRBV9 and TRBJ2-1; TRBD2 is a possible D gene (5 bases). CDR3 length equals 13 residues. CDR1 is SGDLS and CDR2 is YYNGEE in the germline V gene. Trimming left V 4 bases short and J 7 bases short, with 12 bases between. The CDR3 coding sequence is TGTGCCAGCAGCCTGTACCCGGGGAATGAGCAGTTCTTC. Residues: CASSLYPGNEQFF.

V usage is TRBV5-4 and J usage is TRBJ1-1; D might be TRBD1 (5 bases). This CDR3 has 15 amino acids. Germline CDR1 reads SGHNT; CDR2 reads YYREEE (reference sequence). The V end lost 3 bases, the J end lost 1 base, and 13 bases lay between the germline ends. CDR3 loop: CASSSAPGQNTEAFF. CDR3 nucleotide sequence: TGTGCCAGCAGCTCGGCCCCAGGGCAGAACACTGAAGCTTTCTTT.

This rearrangement joins TRBV19 to TRBJ2-1, with 7 bases fitting TRBD2. The germline V gene has CDR1 LNHDA and CDR2 SQIVND (reference sequence). CDR3 length: 17 amino acids. Unmatched junction bases numbered 8, after V lost 3 bases and J lost 0 bases. CDR3 sequence: CASSIFVGGSSYNEQFF. CDR3 sequence (DNA): TGTGCCAGTAGTATTTTTGTGGGCGGGAGCTCCTACAATGAGCAGTTCTTC.

The table lists this clone with a few counts. As DNA, the CDR3 is TGCAGCGTTGAAGCCGGACGGGGTCAGCCCCAGCATTTT. Residues: CSVEAGRGQPQHF. The chain couples TRBV29-1 to TRBJ1-5; D is unclear. The V end was cut by 1 base, the J end by 6 bases, with 10 bases between. Germline V gives CDR1 SQVTM, CDR2 ANQGSEA. The CDR3 is 13 residues long.

This chain uses TRBV12-3 or TRBV12-4 with TRBJ1-1; D remains ambiguous. The CDR3 runs 13 residues. V was cut by 6 bases and J by 0 bases, with 8 bases left in between. This chain's CDR3 is CASSQAMNTEAFF. CDR3 DNA sequence: TGTGCCAGCAGCCAAGCCATGAACACTGAAGCTTTCTTT.

The chain uses TRBV4-2 and TRBJ2-1, with D unclear. Germline V gene sequence: CDR1 LGHNA, CDR2 YNFKEQ. The CDR3 contains 13 residues. V was trimmed by 4 bases and J by 4 bases, leaving 8 bases between them. CDR3 in amino acids: CASSLLYYNEQFF. CDR3 in DNA: TGTGCCAGCAGCCTCCTTTATTACAATGAGCAGTTCTTC.

The gene calls are TRBV3-1 (or the pseudogene TRBV3-2) and TRBJ1-2; the D is unclear. Germline V gene sequence: CDR1 LGHDT, CDR2 YNNKEL (reference sequence). The CDR3 is made up of 15 amino acids. Trimming removed 0 bases at V and 3 bases at J, with 11 bases between. The CDR3 nucleotides read TGTGCCAGCAGCCAAGAACGAGGGCCCCACTATGGCTACACCTTC. It is translated as CASSQERGPHYGYTF.

V gene TRBV12-3 or TRBV12-4 combines with J gene TRBJ2-7, with D unresolved. There are 13 residues in the CDR3. The ends were cut back, 4 bases at V and 6 bases at J, with 13 bases in the middle. The CDR3 DNA sequence: TGTGCCAGCAGTTCCTTTCTCCGCAGCGAGCAGTACTTC. Translating gives CASSSFLRSEQYF.

The genes are TRBV5-4 and TRBJ2-3, with a tentative D call TRBD1 (8 bases). The CDR3 extends over 13 amino acids. V shed 5 bases and J shed 6 bases, with 13 bases lying between them. In germline, CDR1 is SGHNT, CDR2 YYREEE (reference sequence). CDR3 sequence: CASSHRGGDTQYF. CDR3 in DNA: TGTGCCAGCAGTCACAGGGGGGGGGATACGCAGTATTTT.

The chain has TRBV7-3 and TRBJ2-2; 10 bases line up with TRBD2. The CDR3 covers 18 residues. Germline lookup yields CDR1 SGHTA and CDR2 FQGTGA. The V and J ends lost 1 base and 2 bases, in that order; junction bases with no gene match: 7. The CDR3 spells CASSLIGAGGPNTGELFF. Written as DNA, the CDR3 is TGTGCCAGCAGCTTAATAGGAGCGGGAGGGCCTAACACCGGGGAGCTGTTTTTT.